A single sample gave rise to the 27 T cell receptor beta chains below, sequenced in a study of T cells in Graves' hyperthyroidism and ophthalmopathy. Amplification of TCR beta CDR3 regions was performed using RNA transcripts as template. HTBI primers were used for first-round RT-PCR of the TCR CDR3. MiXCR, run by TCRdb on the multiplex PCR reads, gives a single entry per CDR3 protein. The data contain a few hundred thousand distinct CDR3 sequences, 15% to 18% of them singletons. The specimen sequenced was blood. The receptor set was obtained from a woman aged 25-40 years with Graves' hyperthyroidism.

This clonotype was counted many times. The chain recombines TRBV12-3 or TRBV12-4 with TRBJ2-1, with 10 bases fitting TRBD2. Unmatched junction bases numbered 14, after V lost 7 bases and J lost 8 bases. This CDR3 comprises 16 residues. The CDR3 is CASTPGMGLASYEQFF. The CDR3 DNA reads TGTGCCAGCACCCCAGGGATGGGACTAGCGTCTTATGAGCAGTTCTTC.

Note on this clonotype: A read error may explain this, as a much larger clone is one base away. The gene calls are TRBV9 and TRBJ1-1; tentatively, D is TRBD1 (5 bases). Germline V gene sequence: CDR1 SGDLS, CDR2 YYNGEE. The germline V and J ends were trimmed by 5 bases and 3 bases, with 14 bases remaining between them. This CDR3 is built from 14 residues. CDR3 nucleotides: TGTGCCAGCAGGGCTTTAGGGGATGACACTGAAGCTTTCTTT. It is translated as CASRALGDDTEAFF.

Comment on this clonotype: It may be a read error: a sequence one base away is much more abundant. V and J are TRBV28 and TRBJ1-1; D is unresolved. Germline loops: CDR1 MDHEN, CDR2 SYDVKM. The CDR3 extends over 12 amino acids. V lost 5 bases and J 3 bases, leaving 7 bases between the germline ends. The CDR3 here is CASSELDTEAFF. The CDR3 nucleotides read TGTGCCAGCAGTGAATTGGACACTGAAGCTTTCTTT.

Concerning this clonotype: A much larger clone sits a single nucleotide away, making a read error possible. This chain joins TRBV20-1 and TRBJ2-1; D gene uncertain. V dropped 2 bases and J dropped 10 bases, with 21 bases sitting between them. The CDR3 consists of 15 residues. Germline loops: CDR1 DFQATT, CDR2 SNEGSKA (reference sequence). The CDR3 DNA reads TGCAGTGCTAGACCCATCGAAGGGCGGTTAGAGGAGCAGTTCTTC. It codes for CSARPIEGRLEEQFF.

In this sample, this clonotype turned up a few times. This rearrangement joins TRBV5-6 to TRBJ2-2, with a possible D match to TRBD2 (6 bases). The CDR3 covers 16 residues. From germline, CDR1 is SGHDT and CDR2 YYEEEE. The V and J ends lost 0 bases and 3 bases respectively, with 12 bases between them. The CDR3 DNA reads TGTGCCAGCAGCTTGGCCGGAGGGCAGCACACCGGGGAGCTGTTTTTT. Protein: CASSLAGGQHTGELFF.

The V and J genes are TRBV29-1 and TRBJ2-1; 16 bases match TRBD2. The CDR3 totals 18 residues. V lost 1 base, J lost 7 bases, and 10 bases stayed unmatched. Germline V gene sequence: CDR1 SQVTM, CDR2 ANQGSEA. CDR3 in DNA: TGCAGCGTTGAAGGGGGACTAGCGGGAGGGGGCCTTGTGAATGAGCAGTTCTTC. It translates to CSVEGGLAGGGLVNEQFF.

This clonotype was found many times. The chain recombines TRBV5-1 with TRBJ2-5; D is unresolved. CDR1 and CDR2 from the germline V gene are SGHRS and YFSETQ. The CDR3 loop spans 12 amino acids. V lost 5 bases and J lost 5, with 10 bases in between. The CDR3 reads CASRSEAETQYF. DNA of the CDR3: TGCGCCAGCAGGTCCGAGGCGGAGACCCAGTACTTC.

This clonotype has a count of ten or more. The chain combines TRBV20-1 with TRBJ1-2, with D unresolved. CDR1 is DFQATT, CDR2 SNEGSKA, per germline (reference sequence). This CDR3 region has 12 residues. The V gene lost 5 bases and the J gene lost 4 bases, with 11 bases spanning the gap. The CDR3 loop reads CSADTRGYGYTF. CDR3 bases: TGCAGTGCTGACACAAGAGGCTATGGCTACACCTTC.

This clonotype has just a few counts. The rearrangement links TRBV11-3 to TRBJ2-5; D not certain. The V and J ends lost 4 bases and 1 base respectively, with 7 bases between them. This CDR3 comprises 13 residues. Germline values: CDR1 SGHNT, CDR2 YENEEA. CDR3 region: CASSWEFQETQYF. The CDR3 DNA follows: TGTGCCAGCAGCTGGGAATTCCAAGAGACCCAGTACTTC.

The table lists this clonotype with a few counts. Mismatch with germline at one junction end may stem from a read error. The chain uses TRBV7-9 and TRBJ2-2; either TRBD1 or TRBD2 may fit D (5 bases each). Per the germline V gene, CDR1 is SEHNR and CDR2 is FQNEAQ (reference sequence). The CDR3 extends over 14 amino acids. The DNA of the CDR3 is TGTGCCATCAGCTTAGAGGGGTCTGACCGGGAGCTGTTTTTT. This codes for CAISLEGSDRELFF.

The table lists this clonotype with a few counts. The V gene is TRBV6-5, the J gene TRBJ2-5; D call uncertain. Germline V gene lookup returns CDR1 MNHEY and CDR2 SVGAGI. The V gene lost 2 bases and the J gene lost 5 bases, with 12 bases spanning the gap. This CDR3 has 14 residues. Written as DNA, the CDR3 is TGTGCCAGCAGTTACCTAGGCCAACTGGAGACCCAGTACTTC. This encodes CASSYLGQLETQYF.

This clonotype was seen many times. This CDR3 reads CASSQDRETYEQYF. In DNA form, the CDR3 reads TGTGCCAGCAGCCAGGACAGGGAAACCTACGAGCAGTACTTC. V gene TRBV6-1 combines with J gene TRBJ2-7, with 8 bases fitting TRBD1. This CDR3 spans 14 amino acids. In germline, CDR1 is MNHNS, CDR2 SASEGT. V lost 6 bases to trimming and J lost 2 bases; unmatched junction nucleotides: 6.

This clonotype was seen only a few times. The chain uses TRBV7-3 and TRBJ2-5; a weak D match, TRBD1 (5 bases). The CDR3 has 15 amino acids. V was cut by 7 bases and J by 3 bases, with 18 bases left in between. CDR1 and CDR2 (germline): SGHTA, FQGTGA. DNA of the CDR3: TGTGCCAGCAACCTAAGGGGTCTACCCGAAGAGACCCAGTACTTC. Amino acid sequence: CASNLRGLPEETQYF.

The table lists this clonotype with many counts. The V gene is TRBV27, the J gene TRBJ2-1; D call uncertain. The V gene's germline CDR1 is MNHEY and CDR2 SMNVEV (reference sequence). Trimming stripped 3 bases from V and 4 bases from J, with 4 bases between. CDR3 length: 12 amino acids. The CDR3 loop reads CASSLNYNEQFF. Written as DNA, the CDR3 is TGTGCCAGCAGTTTGAATTACAATGAGCAGTTCTTC.

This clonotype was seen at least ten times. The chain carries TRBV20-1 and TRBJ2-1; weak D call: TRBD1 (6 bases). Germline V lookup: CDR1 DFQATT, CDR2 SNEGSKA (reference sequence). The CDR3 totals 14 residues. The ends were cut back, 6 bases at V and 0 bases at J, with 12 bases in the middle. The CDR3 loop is CSAGQRSSYNEQFF. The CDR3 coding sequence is TGCAGTGCGGGACAAAGGAGCTCCTACAATGAGCAGTTCTTC.

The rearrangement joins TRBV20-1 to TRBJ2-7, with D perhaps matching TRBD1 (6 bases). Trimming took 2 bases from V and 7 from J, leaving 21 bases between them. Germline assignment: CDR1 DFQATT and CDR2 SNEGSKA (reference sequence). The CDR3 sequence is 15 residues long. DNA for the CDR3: TGCAGTGCTAGAATGAATCGAGGGGACATCGGTGAGCAGTACTTC. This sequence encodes CSARMNRGDIGEQYF.

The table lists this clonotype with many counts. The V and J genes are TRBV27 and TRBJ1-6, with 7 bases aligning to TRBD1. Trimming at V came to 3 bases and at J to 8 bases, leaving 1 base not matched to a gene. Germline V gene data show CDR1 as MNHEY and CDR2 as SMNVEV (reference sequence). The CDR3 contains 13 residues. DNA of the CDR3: TGTGCCAGCAGTTTCCAGGGGGATTCACCCCTCCACTTT. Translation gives CASSFQGDSPLHF.

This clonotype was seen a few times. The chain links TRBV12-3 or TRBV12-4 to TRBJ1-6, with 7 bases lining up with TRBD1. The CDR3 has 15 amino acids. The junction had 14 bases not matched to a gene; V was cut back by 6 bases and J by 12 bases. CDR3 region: CASRTGGTAFGPLHF. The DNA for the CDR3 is TGTGCCAGCAGAACGGGAGGGACAGCTTTTGGACCCCTCCACTTT.

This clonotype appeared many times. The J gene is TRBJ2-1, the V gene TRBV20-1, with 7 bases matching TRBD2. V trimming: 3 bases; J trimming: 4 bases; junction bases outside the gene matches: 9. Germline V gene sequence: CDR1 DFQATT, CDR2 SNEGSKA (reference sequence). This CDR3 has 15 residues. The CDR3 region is CSASASPGGYNEQFF. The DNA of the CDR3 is TGCAGTGCTAGTGCCTCGCCGGGAGGTTACAATGAGCAGTTCTTC.

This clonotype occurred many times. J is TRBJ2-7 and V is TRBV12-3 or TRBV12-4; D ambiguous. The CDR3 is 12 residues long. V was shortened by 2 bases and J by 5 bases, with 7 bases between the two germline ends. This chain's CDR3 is CASSLIGNEQYF. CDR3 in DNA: TGTGCCAGCAGTTTAATAGGGAACGAGCAGTACTTC.

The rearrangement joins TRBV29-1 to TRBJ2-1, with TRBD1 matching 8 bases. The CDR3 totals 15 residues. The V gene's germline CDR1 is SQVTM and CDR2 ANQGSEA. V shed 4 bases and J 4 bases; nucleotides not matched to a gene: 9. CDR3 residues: CSVVNRQGLYNEQFF. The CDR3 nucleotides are TGCAGCGTTGTAAATCGACAGGGGCTATACAATGAGCAGTTCTTC.

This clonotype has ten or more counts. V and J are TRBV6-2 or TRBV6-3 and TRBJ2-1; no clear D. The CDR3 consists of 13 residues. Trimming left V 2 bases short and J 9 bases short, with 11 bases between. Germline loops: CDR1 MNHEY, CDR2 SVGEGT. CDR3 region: CASSYQNAGEQFF. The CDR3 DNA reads TGTGCCAGCAGTTACCAGAATGCTGGTGAGCAGTTCTTC.

CDR3 DNA: TGTGCCAGCAGTTTGGGGGACAGGGAAGAGACCCAGTACTTC. This translates into CASSLGDREETQYF. This chain uses TRBV28 with TRBJ2-5; 9 nucleotides agree with TRBD1. Per germline, CDR1 MDHEN and CDR2 SYDVKM. The length of the CDR3 is 14 residues. V lost 3 bases to trimming and J lost 3 bases; unmatched junction nucleotides: 2.

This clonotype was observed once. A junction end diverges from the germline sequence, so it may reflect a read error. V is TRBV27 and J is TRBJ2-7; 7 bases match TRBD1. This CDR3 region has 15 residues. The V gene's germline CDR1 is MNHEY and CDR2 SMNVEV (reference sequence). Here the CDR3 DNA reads TGTGCCAACAGTTTAACCGGGACAGCGGCTCCCGAGCAGTACTTC. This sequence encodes CANSLTGTAAPEQYF.

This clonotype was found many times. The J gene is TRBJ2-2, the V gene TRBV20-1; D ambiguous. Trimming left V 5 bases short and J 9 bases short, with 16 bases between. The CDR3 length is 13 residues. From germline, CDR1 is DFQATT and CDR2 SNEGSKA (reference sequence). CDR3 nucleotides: TGCAGTGCTCTCAAGATAGTGGGCCGGGAGCTGTTTTTT. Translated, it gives CSALKIVGRELFF.

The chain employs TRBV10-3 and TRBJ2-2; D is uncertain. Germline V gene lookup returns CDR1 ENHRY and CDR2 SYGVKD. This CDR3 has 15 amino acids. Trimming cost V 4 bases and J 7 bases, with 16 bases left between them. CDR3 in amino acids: CAISGMDSTGGELFF. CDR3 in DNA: TGTGCCATCAGTGGAATGGATTCGACGGGCGGGGAGCTGTTTTTT.

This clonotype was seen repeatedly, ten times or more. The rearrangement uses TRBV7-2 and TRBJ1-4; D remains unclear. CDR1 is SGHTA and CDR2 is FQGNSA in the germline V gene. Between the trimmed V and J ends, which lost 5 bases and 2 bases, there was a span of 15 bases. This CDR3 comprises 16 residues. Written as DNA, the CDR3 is TGTGCCAGCAGCCCCGCCCGGGGAGGGACTAATGAAAAACTGTTTTTT. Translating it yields CASSPARGGTNEKLFF.